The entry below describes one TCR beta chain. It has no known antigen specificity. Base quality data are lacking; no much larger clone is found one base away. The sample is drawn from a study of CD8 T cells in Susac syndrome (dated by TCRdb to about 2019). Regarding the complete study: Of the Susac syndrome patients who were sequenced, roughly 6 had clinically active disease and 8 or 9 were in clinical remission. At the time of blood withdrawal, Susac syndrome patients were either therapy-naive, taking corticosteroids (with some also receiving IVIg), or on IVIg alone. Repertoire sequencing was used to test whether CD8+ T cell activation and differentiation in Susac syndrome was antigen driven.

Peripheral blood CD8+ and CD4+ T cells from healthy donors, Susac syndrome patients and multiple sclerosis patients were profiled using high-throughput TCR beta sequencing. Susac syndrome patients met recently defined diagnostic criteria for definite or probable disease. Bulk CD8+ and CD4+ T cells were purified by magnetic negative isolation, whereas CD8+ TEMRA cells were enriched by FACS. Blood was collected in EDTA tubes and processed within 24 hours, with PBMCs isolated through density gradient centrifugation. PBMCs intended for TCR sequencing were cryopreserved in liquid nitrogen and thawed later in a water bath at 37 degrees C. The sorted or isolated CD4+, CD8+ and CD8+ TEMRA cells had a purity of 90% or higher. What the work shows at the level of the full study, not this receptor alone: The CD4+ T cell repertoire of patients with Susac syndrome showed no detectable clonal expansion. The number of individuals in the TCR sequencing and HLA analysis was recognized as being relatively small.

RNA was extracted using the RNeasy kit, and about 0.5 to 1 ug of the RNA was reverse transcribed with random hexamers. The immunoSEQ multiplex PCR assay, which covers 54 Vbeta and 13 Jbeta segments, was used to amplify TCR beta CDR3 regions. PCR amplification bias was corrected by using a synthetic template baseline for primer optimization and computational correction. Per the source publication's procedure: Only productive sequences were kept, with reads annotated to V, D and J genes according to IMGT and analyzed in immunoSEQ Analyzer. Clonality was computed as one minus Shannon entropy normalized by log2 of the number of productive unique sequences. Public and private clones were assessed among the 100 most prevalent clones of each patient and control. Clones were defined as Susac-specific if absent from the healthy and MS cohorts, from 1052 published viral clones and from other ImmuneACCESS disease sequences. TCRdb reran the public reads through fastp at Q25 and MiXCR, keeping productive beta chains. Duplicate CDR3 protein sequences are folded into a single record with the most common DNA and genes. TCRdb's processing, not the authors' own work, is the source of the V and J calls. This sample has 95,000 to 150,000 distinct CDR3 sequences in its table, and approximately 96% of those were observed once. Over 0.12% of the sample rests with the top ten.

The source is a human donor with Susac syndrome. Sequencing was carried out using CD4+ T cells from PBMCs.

The sequence in DNA is TGTGCCAGCAGGCCAACAGGGGTCGTGGCCGGGGAGCTGTTTTTT. Its coded protein is CASRPTGVVAGELFF. In this chain, TRBV7-2 is recombined with TRBJ2-2; 7 bases in between match TRBD1. CDR3 length: 15 amino acids, cysteine to phenylalanine. Left in the record is the CDR3 DNA by itself, 45 bases read in frame from the first base. As encoded in the germline V gene, CDR1 is SGHTA while CDR2 is FQGNSA. V is cut back by 6 bases and J by 6 bases, with 10 bases in the junction unmatched.